These T cell receptor beta chains were read from a single sample in a study of T cell repertoires in cytomegalovirus infection. TCRdb re-derived calls from the reads in MiXCR, one entry per CDR3 protein. The data show around 490,000 distinct CDR3 sequences, more than 25% seen once. What was sequenced was PBMCs. The receptors come from a human donor in good health (CMV status not recorded). Some clones in this sample may be carry-over from other donors' samples. The CDR3 runs from the conserved cysteine through the conserved F or W. Fields, in order: V gene, J gene, clone size, D gene, CDR3 DNA, CDR3 protein. The D gene is left open where the match is weak. Size is stated for part of the rows, as once, few or many counts, or as a class when the clone is expanded.

v_gene: TRBV6-2/TRBV6-3
j_gene: TRBJ1-5
abundance: .
d_gene: .
CDR3nt: TGTGCCAGCAGTTACCCTCCTGAGCAAGGGGGTCAGCCCCAGCATTTT
CDR3aa: CASSYPPEQGGQPQHF

v_gene: TRBV7-2
j_gene: TRBJ1-6
abundance: many
d_gene: .
CDR3nt: TGTGCCAGCAGCTCGACAGATAATTCACCCCTCCACTTT
CDR3aa: CASSSTDNSPLHF

v_gene: TRBV20-1
j_gene: TRBJ2-2
abundance: few
d_gene: .
CDR3nt: TGCAGTGCTAGAGATATCCTCACCGGGGAGCTGTTTTTT
CDR3aa: CSARDILTGELFF

v_gene: TRBV24-1
j_gene: TRBJ2-3
abundance: .
d_gene: .
CDR3nt: TGTGCCACCAGTGACCTCACCCCAACAACAGATACGCAGTATTTT
CDR3aa: CATSDLTPTTDTQYF

v_gene: TRBV12-3/TRBV12-4
j_gene: TRBJ2-2
abundance: few
d_gene: .
CDR3nt: TGTGCCAGCAGTTTACTCGGGAGAGGGGCCGGGGAGCTGTTTTTT
CDR3aa: CASSLLGRGAGELFF

v_gene: TRBV6-2/TRBV6-3
j_gene: TRBJ2-1
abundance: .
d_gene: .
CDR3nt: TGTGCCAGCAGTTACACACCAGGGAGGGGGCGAGATTATGAGCAGTTCTTC
CDR3aa: CASSYTPGRGRDYEQFF

v_gene: TRBV7-3
j_gene: TRBJ2-3
abundance: .
d_gene: .
CDR3nt: TGTGCCAGCAGCCCCCCTGATGTCGGTACGCAGTATTTT
CDR3aa: CASSPPDVGTQYF

v_gene: TRBV27
j_gene: TRBJ1-1
abundance: few
d_gene: TRBD1
CDR3nt: TGTGCCAGCAGTACCGGACAGGGGGCGCCTACTGAAGCTTTCTTT
CDR3aa: CASSTGQGAPTEAFF

v_gene: TRBV7-2
j_gene: TRBJ2-2
abundance: many
d_gene: TRBD2
CDR3nt: TGTGCCAGCAGCTACTCAATCCGACTAGCAAACACCGGGGAGCTGTTTTTT
CDR3aa: CASSYSIRLANTGELFF

v_gene: TRBV4-1
j_gene: TRBJ2-2
abundance: .
d_gene: .
CDR3nt: TGCGCCAGCAGCCAAGGGCAGCCGCCGGAGCTGTTTTTT
CDR3aa: CASSQGQPPELFF

v_gene: TRBV7-2
j_gene: TRBJ2-5
abundance: many
d_gene: .
CDR3nt: TGTGCCAGCACCAGGAACCAAGAGACCCAGTACTTC
CDR3aa: CASTRNQETQYF

v_gene: TRBV12-5
j_gene: TRBJ2-2
abundance: few
d_gene: .
CDR3nt: TGTGCTAGTGGTTTGGGTGGGGTGAACACCGGGGAGCTGTTTTTT
CDR3aa: CASGLGGVNTGELFF

v_gene: TRBV19
j_gene: TRBJ2-5
abundance: few
d_gene: .
CDR3nt: TGTGCCAGTAGTATAGTCCTGCAGGAGACCCAGTACTTC
CDR3aa: CASSIVLQETQYF

v_gene: TRBV5-1
j_gene: TRBJ1-1
abundance: .
d_gene: .
CDR3nt: TGCGCCAGCGGTACGGCCTTGGGCGGCACTGAAGCTTTCTTT
CDR3aa: CASGTALGGTEAFF

v_gene: TRBV7-2
j_gene: TRBJ2-1
abundance: many
d_gene: .
CDR3nt: TGTGCCAGCAGCTCCGACCGAAGCTCCTACAATGAGCAGTTCTTC
CDR3aa: CASSSDRSSYNEQFF

v_gene: TRBV29-1
j_gene: TRBJ1-1
abundance: .
d_gene: TRBD1
CDR3nt: TGCAGCGTTGAAGATAAGGGGGCGCAGGCTGAAGCTTTCTTT
CDR3aa: CSVEDKGAQAEAFF

v_gene: TRBV13
j_gene: TRBJ1-5
abundance: .
d_gene: .
CDR3nt: TGTGCCAGCAGCTTGTTGTTCAGGGAAGACGGTCAGCCCCAGCATTTT
CDR3aa: CASSLLFREDGQPQHF

v_gene: TRBV11-1
j_gene: TRBJ2-7
abundance: few
d_gene: TRBD2
CDR3nt: TGTGCCAGCAGCCAAGGGACTAGCGGGAGGGCCGAAGGTGAGCAGTACTTC
CDR3aa: CASSQGTSGRAEGEQYF

v_gene: TRBV30
j_gene: TRBJ1-2
abundance: once
d_gene: TRBD1
CDR3nt: TGTGCCTGGATTCCGACAGGGTCGGGTGGCTACACCTTC
CDR3aa: CAWIPTGSGGYTF

v_gene: TRBV7-9
j_gene: TRBJ2-3
abundance: .
d_gene: .
CDR3nt: TGTGCCAGCAGCTTCGGACTGGAGCCACATACGCAGTATTTT
CDR3aa: CASSFGLEPHTQYF

v_gene: TRBV7-9
j_gene: TRBJ1-1
abundance: many
d_gene: .
CDR3nt: TGTGCCAGCAGTCCCGCGCGAGTACCCGGGACGGTGAACACTGAAGCTTTCTTT
CDR3aa: CASSPARVPGTVNTEAFF

v_gene: TRBV6-6
j_gene: TRBJ1-3
abundance: many
d_gene: .
CDR3nt: TGTGCCAGCAGTTTCGCCGGGAGCTCTGGAAACACCATATATTTT
CDR3aa: CASSFAGSSGNTIYF

v_gene: TRBV27
j_gene: TRBJ1-2
abundance: .
d_gene: .
CDR3nt: TGTGCCAGCAGTTTATACCAGGGCCGGGGCTACACCTTC
CDR3aa: CASSLYQGRGYTF

v_gene: TRBV20-1
j_gene: TRBJ2-1
abundance: .
d_gene: TRBD2
CDR3nt: TGCAGTGCTAGAGATTGGGCTAGCGGGAGCCATGAGCAGTTCTTC
CDR3aa: CSARDWASGSHEQFF

v_gene: TRBV11-3
j_gene: TRBJ2-2
abundance: .
d_gene: TRBD1
CDR3nt: TGTGCCAGCAGCCAAATGACAGGGGCCGGGGAGCTGTTTTTT
CDR3aa: CASSQMTGAGELFF

v_gene: TRBV29-1
j_gene: TRBJ2-1
abundance: .
d_gene: .
CDR3nt: TGCAGCGTTGAAGGCCTACAGACGAATGAGCAGTTCTTC
CDR3aa: CSVEGLQTNEQFF

v_gene: TRBV5-1
j_gene: TRBJ2-1
abundance: .
d_gene: TRBD2
CDR3nt: TGCGCCAGCAGATCTCCCGGGACTAGATTCAATGAGCAGTTCTTC
CDR3aa: CASRSPGTRFNEQFF

v_gene: TRBV7-3
j_gene: TRBJ2-7
abundance: few
d_gene: .
CDR3nt: TGTGCCAGCAGCTCTACGCAGGGGAAGACCTACGAGCAGTACTTC
CDR3aa: CASSSTQGKTYEQYF

v_gene: TRBV24-1
j_gene: TRBJ1-2
abundance: .
d_gene: .
CDR3nt: TGTGCCACCAGTGATTTTACAAGCGACTATGGCTACACCTTC
CDR3aa: CATSDFTSDYGYTF

v_gene: TRBV6-6
j_gene: TRBJ1-5
abundance: few
d_gene: .
CDR3nt: TGTGCCAGCAGTTACTCGGAGATAAATCAGCCCCAGCATTTT
CDR3aa: CASSYSEINQPQHF

v_gene: TRBV7-2
j_gene: TRBJ2-5
abundance: many
d_gene: .
CDR3nt: TGTGCCAGCAGCCCCCCCGAGGGCTGGAAGACCCAGTACTTC
CDR3aa: CASSPPEGWKTQYF

v_gene: TRBV6-5
j_gene: TRBJ1-1
abundance: .
d_gene: .
CDR3nt: TGTGCCAGCAGTTACTCATTAAGGGCTACAGGGTCCACTGAAGCTTTCTTT
CDR3aa: CASSYSLRATGSTEAFF

v_gene: TRBV20-1
j_gene: TRBJ1-5
abundance: .
d_gene: TRBD1
CDR3nt: TGCAGTGCTAGTGGGACAGATTATAGCAATCAGCCCCAGCATTTT
CDR3aa: CSASGTDYSNQPQHF

v_gene: TRBV7-2
j_gene: TRBJ2-3
abundance: many
d_gene: .
CDR3nt: TGTGCCAGCAGCTTAGGACGGACCCGACTTATGGATACGCAGTATTTT
CDR3aa: CASSLGRTRLMDTQYF

v_gene: TRBV5-1
j_gene: TRBJ2-1
abundance: few
d_gene: .
CDR3nt: TGCGCCAGCAGCATGGAGGGCGGCTCCTACAATGAGCAGTTCTTC
CDR3aa: CASSMEGGSYNEQFF

v_gene: TRBV20-1
j_gene: TRBJ2-4
abundance: .
d_gene: TRBD1
CDR3nt: TGCAGTGCGGTAAAAACAGGGGGCTCAGCCAAAAACATTCAGTACTTC
CDR3aa: CSAVKTGGSAKNIQYF

v_gene: TRBV24-1
j_gene: TRBJ1-5
abundance: few
d_gene: .
CDR3nt: TGTGCCACCAGTGAAAAAGCCCAGGGGTTTTGGAATCAGCCCCAGCATTTT
CDR3aa: CATSEKAQGFWNQPQHF

v_gene: TRBV7-2
j_gene: TRBJ2-1
abundance: .
d_gene: TRBD2
CDR3nt: TGTGCCAGCAGGTCTAGCGGGAATTACAATGAGCAGTTCTTC
CDR3aa: CASRSSGNYNEQFF

v_gene: TRBV6-1
j_gene: TRBJ1-5
abundance: many
d_gene: .
CDR3nt: TGTGCCAGCAGTGCCGGGGGGATAGGAGCCCATAGCAATCAGCCCCAGCATTTT
CDR3aa: CASSAGGIGAHSNQPQHF

v_gene: TRBV20-1
j_gene: TRBJ2-1
abundance: few
d_gene: TRBD2
CDR3nt: TGCAGTGCTTTCGACAGCGGGAGTAGAATTGAGCAGTTCTTC
CDR3aa: CSAFDSGSRIEQFF

v_gene: TRBV7-2
j_gene: TRBJ1-2
abundance: many
d_gene: .
CDR3nt: TGTGCCAGCAGCTTAGCAGGGGCGGGTGGCTACACCTTC
CDR3aa: CASSLAGAGGYTF

v_gene: TRBV28
j_gene: TRBJ2-3
abundance: few
d_gene: TRBD1
CDR3nt: TGTGCCAGCAGTGAGAAGGGGGCGCCGACAGATACGCAGTATTTT
CDR3aa: CASSEKGAPTDTQYF

v_gene: TRBV13
j_gene: TRBJ2-6
abundance: few
d_gene: .
CDR3nt: TGTGCCAGCAGCTTAGAGGCCCGAAGGCTACAGTTTAGCTCTGGGGCCAACGTCCTGACTTTC
CDR3aa: CASSLEARRLQFSSGANVLTF

v_gene: TRBV6-5
j_gene: TRBJ1-3
abundance: .
d_gene: .
CDR3nt: TGTGCCAGCAGTTCGGATGGAAACACCATATATTTT
CDR3aa: CASSSDGNTIYF

v_gene: TRBV6-5
j_gene: TRBJ2-3
abundance: few
d_gene: .
CDR3nt: TGTGCCAGCAGTGTCGGGACTCCTGTCCCAGATACGCAGTATTTT
CDR3aa: CASSVGTPVPDTQYF

v_gene: TRBV11-2
j_gene: TRBJ1-2
abundance: .
d_gene: .
CDR3nt: TGTGCCAGCAGCTTAGGACTCGGGGGCGCTGGCTACACCTTC
CDR3aa: CASSLGLGGAGYTF

v_gene: TRBV29-1
j_gene: TRBJ1-2
abundance: .
d_gene: TRBD1
CDR3nt: TGCAGCGTGGGGACAGGGGGCATGGATGGCTACACCTTC
CDR3aa: CSVGTGGMDGYTF

v_gene: TRBV7-2
j_gene: TRBJ2-1
abundance: many
d_gene: .
CDR3nt: TGTGCCAGCAGCTCGTTTGACTCCATGAGGCAGTTCTTC
CDR3aa: CASSSFDSMRQFF